Below, 29 T cell receptor beta chains from the same sample are listed, as sequenced in a study of blood T cell repertoires in COVID-19. The protocol was immunoSEQ multiplex PCR, while the TCRdb copy is restricted to in-frame clones and leaves out a portion. The profile shows around 380,000 clones, 81% of them singletons. What was sequenced was peripheral blood. These TCRs come from a human donor with acute or convalescent COVID-19. The donor label of this sample is uncertain.

This clone occurred a few times. The rearrangement links TRBV10-2 to TRBJ1-6, with 7 bases aligning to TRBD1. CDR1 and CDR2 (germline): WSHSY, SAAADI. The CDR3 has 13 residues. V gave up 7 bases and J gave up 7 bases; unmatched junction bases: 4. The CDR3 sequence: CASTQTGNSPLHF. The CDR3, as DNA: TGCGCCAGCACCCAGACAGGGAATTCACCCCTCCACTTT.

V gene TRBV5-1 combines with J gene TRBJ1-2; 10 nucleotides line up with TRBD1. Germline lookup yields CDR1 SGHRS and CDR2 YFSETQ. V dropped 0 bases and J dropped 8; count of bases not matched to a gene: 4. The CDR3 runs 14 residues. CDR3 bases: TGCGCCAGCAGCTTGGGACAGGGGGCGAAGGGCTACACCTTC. It is translated as CASSLGQGAKGYTF.

V is TRBV7-9 and J is TRBJ1-4; weak D call: TRBD1 (6 bases). From germline, CDR1 is SEHNR and CDR2 FQNEAQ (reference sequence). The V end lost 7 bases, the J end lost 7 bases, and 19 bases lay between the germline ends. The CDR3 is 15 amino acids. CDR3 DNA: TGTGCCAGCACCAATGCCGGGGGGGGCCGTGAAAAACTGTTTTTT. This sequence encodes CASTNAGGGREKLFF.

This clone occurred once. The chain carries TRBV29-1 and TRBJ2-7; D is undetermined. Trimming took 5 bases from V and 6 from J, leaving 14 bases between them. CDR1 SQVTM and CDR2 ANQGSEA come from the germline V gene. CDR3 size: 12 residues. CDR3 region: CSVRVSRGEQYF. CDR3 DNA sequence: TGCAGCGTTCGGGTGAGTCGAGGCGAGCAGTACTTC.

V and J are TRBV30 and TRBJ2-2; D not certain. The germline V gene encodes CDR1 GTSNPN and CDR2 SVGIG (reference sequence). This CDR3 region has 11 residues. Trimming pared 2 bases from V and 8 bases from J, leaving 6 bases between. This chain's CDR3 is CAWSLQGELFF. The CDR3 bases are TGTGCCTGGAGTCTCCAGGGGGAGCTGTTTTTT.

V gene TRBV5-6 combines with J gene TRBJ2-2; D is ambiguous. In germline, CDR1 is SGHDT, CDR2 YYEEEE. The V and J ends lost 0 bases and 5 bases respectively, with 11 bases between them. The CDR3 consists of 15 residues. The CDR3 sequence is CASSLGAATTGELFF. The CDR3 DNA reads as TGTGCCAGCAGCTTGGGGGCAGCTACTACCGGGGAGCTGTTTTTT.

This clone was counted once. V usage is TRBV6-5 and J usage is TRBJ1-6; 7 positions match TRBD1. Germline V gene sequence: CDR1 MNHEY, CDR2 SVGAGI. CDR3 length equals 14 residues. J lost 12 bases, V lost 2 bases, and 7 bases had no gene match. The CDR3 DNA reads TGTGCCAGCAGTTACGGGCAGGGGGTAATACCCCTCCACTTT. It yields the protein CASSYGQGVIPLHF.

V and J are TRBV18 and TRBJ1-6, with TRBD1 identical over 7 bases. From germline, CDR1 is KGHSH and CDR2 LQKENI. The CDR3 length is 18 residues. V lost 9 bases to trimming and J lost 0 bases; unmatched junction nucleotides: 14. The CDR3 is CASSSLGTANSYNSPLHF. In DNA, the CDR3 is TGTGCCAGTTCTTCGCTGGGGACAGCGAACTCCTATAATTCACCCCTCCACTTT. The entire variable domain, with the rest obtained from reference TRBV18 and TRBJ1-6, is as follows: NAGVMQNPRHLVRRRGQEARLRCSPMKGHSHVYWYRQLPEEGLKFMVYLQKENIIDESGMPKERFSAEFPKEGPSILRIQQVVRGDSAAYFCASSSLGTANSYNSPLHFGNGTRLTVT.

This chain uses TRBV20-1 with TRBJ2-7; D call uncertain. Germline CDR1 and CDR2: DFQATT and SNEGSKA (reference sequence). The CDR3 has 12 residues. The V and J ends lost 3 bases and 2 bases respectively, with 8 bases between them. The CDR3 DNA reads TGCAGTGCTAGTTTGCTAACCTACGAGCAGTACTTC. The encoded protein is CSASLLTYEQYF.

This chain links TRBV5-1 with TRBJ2-3; a possible D gene is TRBD1 (6 bases). The CDR3 covers 13 residues. V was clipped by 5 bases and J by 3 bases, with 10 bases between them. Germline CDR1 reads SGHRS; CDR2 reads YFSETQ. Here the CDR3 reads CASRGRGTDTQYF. The CDR3 DNA reads as TGCGCCAGCAGGGGCAGGGGTACAGATACGCAGTATTTT.

The chain is built from TRBV12-5 and TRBJ1-1; D may be TRBD1 (6 bases). The V gene lost 7 bases and the J gene lost 1 base, with 13 bases spanning the gap. The CDR3 is 14 residues long. Per germline, CDR1 LGHNT and CDR2 FRNRAP. The CDR3 reads CASVSDRQNTEAFF. CDR3 nucleotides: TGTGCTAGTGTCTCGGACAGACAGAACACTGAAGCTTTCTTT.

The chain combines TRBV7-9 with TRBJ1-1; 9 bases align to TRBD1. The CDR3 loop spans 15 amino acids. CDR1 and CDR2 from the germline V gene are SEHNR and FQNEAQ (reference sequence). V dropped 5 bases and J dropped 5; count of bases not matched to a gene: 9. The CDR3 spells CASSQIQGAGTEAFF. The CDR3 nucleotides are TGTGCCAGCAGCCAAATACAGGGGGCCGGGACTGAAGCTTTCTTT.

This chain connects TRBV7-8 to TRBJ1-1, with D perhaps TRBD1 (5 bases). This CDR3 is 14 amino acids long. Germline V gives CDR1 SGHVS, CDR2 FQNEAQ. The germline V and J ends were trimmed by 4 bases and 5 bases, with 14 bases remaining between them. DNA for the CDR3: TGTGCCAGCAGCTATGGACACCTGGGGACTGAAGCTTTCTTT. Amino acid sequence: CASSYGHLGTEAFF.

This clone showed up just once. V and J are TRBV28 and TRBJ1-2; 7 bases are a match to TRBD1. CDR3 size: 14 residues. With V trimmed by 5 bases and J by 5 bases, 8 bases remained unmatched. The V gene's germline CDR1 is MDHEN and CDR2 SYDVKM. The CDR3 here is CASSPLRGQYGYTF. CDR3 nucleotides: TGTGCCAGCAGTCCTCTAAGGGGGCAATATGGCTACACCTTC.

V is TRBV18 and J is TRBJ2-1; 7 positions match TRBD2. J gave up 0 bases and V 3 bases, and 2 bases lay outside the gene matches. The CDR3 runs to 15 residues. Germline loops: CDR1 KGHSH, CDR2 LQKENI. The CDR3, as DNA: TGTGCCAGCTCACCCCGGACTAGCTCCTACAATGAGCAGTTCTTC. This gives the protein CASSPRTSSYNEQFF.

This clone came up once. This chain links TRBV5-1 with TRBJ1-1; D possibly corresponds to TRBD1 (6 bases). V lost 4 bases to trimming and J lost 2 bases, with 15 bases between them. CDR1 and CDR2 from the germline V gene are SGHRS and YFSETQ. The CDR3 contains 15 residues. CDR3 coding DNA: TGCGCCAGCAGCAGGGCCGGGACAATAAACACTGAAGCTTTCTTT. Translated: CASSRAGTINTEAFF.

The rearrangement joins TRBV10-3 to TRBJ2-2, with 11 nucleotides matching TRBD2. J lost 0 bases, V lost 7 bases, and 4 bases had no gene match. The CDR3 covers 16 residues. Per the germline V gene, CDR1 is ENHRY and CDR2 is SYGVKD. CDR3 nucleotides: TGTGCCATCAAAGCTAGCGGGGGGACGAACACCGGGGAGCTGTTTTTT. It encodes CAIKASGGTNTGELFF.

The chain links TRBV18 to TRBJ1-2; 9 positions agree with TRBD1. CDR3 size: 14 residues. Per the germline V gene, CDR1 is KGHSH and CDR2 is LQKENI. The junction had 8 bases not matched to a gene; V was cut back by 6 bases and J by 6 bases. CDR3 bases: TGTGCCAGCTCGCGCGGACAGGGGATGGATGGCTACACCTTC. Amino acid sequence: CASSRGQGMDGYTF.

The chain links TRBV19 to TRBJ2-6; D is possibly TRBD2 (7 bases). This CDR3 spans 18 amino acids. Germline CDR1 LNHDA, CDR2 SQIVND (reference sequence). The V end lost 4 bases, the J end lost 3 bases, and 19 bases lay between the germline ends. CDR3: CASSRGGRSAIGANVLTF. DNA for the CDR3: TGTGCCAGTAGTAGGGGGGGCCGCAGCGCTATTGGGGCCAACGTCCTGACTTTC.

A note on this clone: The same CDR3 is also encoded by other DNA sequences in this sample. The V call is TRBV18, the J call TRBJ2-5; no clear D gene. V dropped 3 bases and J dropped 0 bases, with 5 bases sitting between them. This CDR3 region has 13 residues. The germline gives CDR1 KGHSH, CDR2 LQKENI. As DNA, the CDR3 is TGTGCCAGCTCACCCAACTACCAAGAGACCCAGTACTTC. This gives the protein CASSPNYQETQYF.

The V call is TRBV4-1, the J call TRBJ1-1; tentative D call: TRBD1 (6 bases). This CDR3 spans 14 amino acids. The V and J ends lost 1 base and 10 bases respectively, with 16 bases between them. Germline V lookup: CDR1 MGHRA, CDR2 YSYEKL. This CDR3 reads CASSQAQTARGAFF. For the CDR3, the DNA is TGCGCCAGCAGCCAAGCACAGACAGCCAGGGGAGCTTTCTTT.

This clone was seen only a few times. The V call is TRBV2, the J call TRBJ1-4, with a weak D call TRBD1 (6 bases). Trimming took 10 bases from V and 5 from J, leaving 11 bases between them. The CDR3 is made up of 12 amino acids. CDR1 is SNHLY, CDR2 FYNNEI, per germline. The CDR3 nucleotides read TGTGCCACTCAGGGGAAGAATGAAAAACTGTTTTTT. It yields the protein CATQGKNEKLFF.

This clone came up once. This chain connects TRBV7-8 to TRBJ2-7; D perhaps matches TRBD1 (6 bases). The V and J ends lost 4 bases and 4 bases respectively, with 20 bases between them. Per the germline V gene, CDR1 is SGHVS and CDR2 is FQNEAQ. This CDR3 contains 16 residues. DNA of the CDR3: TGTGCCAGCAGCTATGCATCGACAGGAAAAGAATACGAGCAGTACTTC. As protein: CASSYASTGKEYEQYF.

For the CDR3, the DNA is TGTGCCAGCAGCGTAGAATACAGGGGGGAGCTGTTTTTT. This codes for CASSVEYRGELFF. J is TRBJ2-2 and V is TRBV5-8; TRBD1 might be the D (5 bases). CDR1 is SGHTS and CDR2 is YDEGEE in the germline V gene. The CDR3 consists of 13 residues. The germline V and J ends were trimmed by 4 bases and 8 bases, with 12 bases remaining between them.

The chain links TRBV21-1 to TRBJ2-7; TRBD1, the table's D call, lacks a check against the DNA. TRBV21-1 is a recognized pseudogene. The CDR3 is made up of 14 amino acids. The CDR3 coding sequence is TGTGCCAGCAGCAAAGAACAGGGGGGCGACGAGCAGTACTTC. Its protein is CASSKEQGGDEQYF.

DNA for the CDR3: TGTGCCAGCAGTACCGGCAGGGGGTCCTATGGCTACACCTTC. Protein: CASSTGRGSYGYTF. The J gene is TRBJ1-2, the V gene TRBV27, with 7 nucleotides matching TRBD1. Looked up from germline, CDR1 is MNHEY and CDR2 is SMNVEV (reference sequence). The V and J ends lost 5 bases and 4 bases, in that order; junction bases with no gene match: 7. This CDR3 spans 14 amino acids.

The V call is TRBV2, the J call TRBJ1-4; 9 bases match TRBD1. Losses at the gene ends were 6 bases for V and 10 bases for J; bases not matched to a gene: 9. This CDR3 comprises 14 residues. Germline CDR1 reads SNHLY; CDR2 reads FYNNEI. The CDR3 region is CASSPGQGLLKLFF. CDR3 sequence (DNA): TGTGCCAGCAGCCCGGGACAGGGTCTGTTAAAACTGTTTTTT. The full variable domain, with the rest looked up from reference TRBV2 and TRBJ1-4, is EPEVTQTPSHQVTQMGQEVILRCVPISNHLYFYWYRQILGQKVEFLVSFYNNEISEKSEIFDDQFSVERPDGSNFTLKIRSTKLEDSAMYFCASSPGQGLLKLFFGSGTQLSVL.

The chain combines TRBV19 with TRBJ2-7; 11 bases line up with TRBD2. CDR1 and CDR2 from the germline V gene are LNHDA and SQIVND (reference sequence). CDR3 length: 16 residues. Losses at the gene ends were 3 bases for V and 4 bases for J; bases not matched to a gene: 8. CDR3 region: CASSIRLAGGGYEQYF. CDR3 sequence (DNA): TGTGCCAGTAGTATTAGGCTAGCGGGAGGAGGGTACGAGCAGTACTTC.

The V and J genes are TRBV4-2 and TRBJ1-5, with D perhaps TRBD1 (6 bases). Germline CDR1 LGHNA, CDR2 YNFKEQ. The V end was cut by 0 bases, the J end by 2 bases, with 14 bases between. CDR3 length: 17 residues. The CDR3 coding sequence is TGTGCCAGCAGCCAAGAGGGGGGGGCGAGGGGCAATCAGCCCCAGCATTTT. It encodes CASSQEGGARGNQPQHF.